Listed below are T cell receptor beta chains from one sample, sequenced in a study of cytomegalovirus exposure and HLA in healthy donors. The method was immunoSEQ multiplex PCR; TCRdb's version includes in-frame clones alone and lacks a portion of them. The table records 190,000 or so clones, approximately 85% of them present only once. Sequencing used PBMCs. The receptors derive from a woman aged 50 to 65 in good health and CMV-seropositive. Each CDR3 is given with its conserved first and last residue. A D gene is named only where the DNA matches it firmly. Only part of the rows carry a size: once, few, many, or a class if the clone is expanded.

d_call	v_call	clone_size	j_call	cdr3_nt	cdr3_aa
TRBD1	TRBV11-2	.	TRBJ1-4	TGTGCCAGCAGCTTTTCTGGCAGGGGGAATGAAAAACTGTTTTTT	CASSFSGRGNEKLFF
TRBD1	TRBV5-1	.	TRBJ1-1	TGCGCCAGCAGCCGGACAGGGGAGAGGAGGGGGACTGAAGCTTTCTTT	CASSRTGERRGTEAFF
.	TRBV27	.	TRBJ2-2	TGTGCCAGCAGTTCTGAGGTCGGGGAGCTGTTTTTT	CASSSEVGELFF
TRBD2	TRBV29-1	.	TRBJ2-1	TGCAGCGTTGAAAATCCGAGCGGGAGGATCAATGAGCAGTTCTTC	CSVENPSGRINEQFF
TRBD2	TRBV12-5	once	TRBJ2-5	TGTGCTAGTGGTTTGGCGCTAGCGGGCCAAGTGACCCAGTACTTC	CASGLALAGQVTQYF
TRBD1	TRBV30	.	TRBJ1-2	TGTGCCTGGAGTGTGAGGGGGCCCTGGGATGGCTACACCTTC	CAWSVRGPWDGYTF
TRBD1	TRBV7-9	.	TRBJ2-1	TGTGCCAGCAGCCAACAGGGGAGCCTCTACAATGAGCAGTTCTTC	CASSQQGSLYNEQFF
TRBD1	TRBV7-2	few	TRBJ1-2	TGTGCCAGCAGCAGCCAGGGGGCGGAGTATGGCTACACCTTC	CASSSQGAEYGYTF
TRBD2	TRBV7-6	.	TRBJ2-2	TGTGCCAGCAGCTCACTAGCGGGACCGGGAGGGGAGCTGTTTTTT	CASSSLAGPGGELFF
.	TRBV7-8	.	TRBJ2-3	TGTGCCAGCAGCGAAGACCCCAGCGGTAGCACAGATACGCAGTATTTT	CASSEDPSGSTDTQYF
.	TRBV13	.	TRBJ2-3	TGTGCCAGCGACCTTAGGGGGACAGATACGCAGTATTTT	CASDLRGTDTQYF